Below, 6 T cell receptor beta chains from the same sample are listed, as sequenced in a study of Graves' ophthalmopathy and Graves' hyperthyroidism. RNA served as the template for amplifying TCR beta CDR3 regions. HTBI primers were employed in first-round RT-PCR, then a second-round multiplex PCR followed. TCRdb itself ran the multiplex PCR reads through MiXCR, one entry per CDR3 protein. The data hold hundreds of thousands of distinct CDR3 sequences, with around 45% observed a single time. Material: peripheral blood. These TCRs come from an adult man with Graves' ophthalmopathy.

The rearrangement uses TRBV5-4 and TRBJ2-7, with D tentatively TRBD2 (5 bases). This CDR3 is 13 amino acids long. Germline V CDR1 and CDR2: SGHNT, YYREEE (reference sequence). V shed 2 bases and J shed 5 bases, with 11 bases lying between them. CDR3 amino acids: CASSLRGIDEQYF. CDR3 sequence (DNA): TGTGCCAGCAGCTTACGAGGGATCGACGAGCAGTACTTC.

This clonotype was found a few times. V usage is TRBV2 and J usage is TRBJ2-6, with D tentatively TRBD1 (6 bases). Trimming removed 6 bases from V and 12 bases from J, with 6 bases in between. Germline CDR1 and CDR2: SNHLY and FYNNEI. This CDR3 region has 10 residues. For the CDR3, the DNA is TGTGCCAGCAGAGGGGGCGTCCTGACTTTC. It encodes CASRGGVLTF. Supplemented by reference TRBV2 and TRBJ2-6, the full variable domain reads EPEVTQTPSHQVTQMGQEVILRCVPISNHLYFYWYRQILGQKVEFLVSFYNNEISEKSEIFDDQFSVERPDGSNFTLKIRSTKLEDSAMYFCASRGGVLTFGAGSRLTVL.

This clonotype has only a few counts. CDR3 loop: CASSPLKLSGANVLTF. CDR3 coding DNA: TGTGCCAGTAGTCCTCTCAAGCTCTCTGGGGCCAACGTCCTGACTTTC. The chain recombines TRBV19 with TRBJ2-6; no reliable D call. The CDR3 spans 16 residues. The germline V gene has CDR1 LNHDA and CDR2 SQIVND (reference sequence). Trimming cost V 5 bases and J 0 bases, with 11 bases left between them.

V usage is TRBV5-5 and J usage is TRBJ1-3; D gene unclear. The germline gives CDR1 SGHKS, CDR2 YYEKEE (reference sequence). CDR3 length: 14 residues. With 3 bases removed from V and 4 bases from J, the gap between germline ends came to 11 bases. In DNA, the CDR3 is TGTGCCAGCAGCTCCCGAGGTGACGGAAACACCATATATTTT. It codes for CASSSRGDGNTIYF.

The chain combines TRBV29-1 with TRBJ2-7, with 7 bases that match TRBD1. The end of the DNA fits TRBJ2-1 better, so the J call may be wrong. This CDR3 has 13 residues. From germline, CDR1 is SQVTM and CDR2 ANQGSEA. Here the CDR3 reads CSVEGQGSNEQFF. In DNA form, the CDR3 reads TGCAGCGTTGAAGGACAGGGAAGCAATGAGCAGTTCTTC.

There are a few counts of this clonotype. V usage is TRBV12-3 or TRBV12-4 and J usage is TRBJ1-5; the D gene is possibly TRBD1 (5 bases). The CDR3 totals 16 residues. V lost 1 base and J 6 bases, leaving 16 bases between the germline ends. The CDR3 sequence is CASSLVGQGRSQPQHF. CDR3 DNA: TGTGCCAGCAGTTTAGTCGGCCAGGGACGGAGTCAGCCCCAGCATTTT.